These T cell receptor beta chains were read from a single sample in a study of cytomegalovirus exposure and HLA in healthy donors. Sequenced by immunoSEQ multiplex PCR; TCRdb stores in-frame clones only, minus some. The table lists about 170,000 clones, roughly 80% of them singletons. The sequenced material came from PBMCs. The receptors shown here come from a woman aged 18-30 years in good health and CMV-seronegative. CDR3s include the opening cysteine and the closing phenylalanine or tryptophan. D genes are given only for firm matches. Clone size is given for some rows only: seen once, a few or many times, or a class if the clone is expanded.

TRBV28	.	TRBD1	TRBJ1-1	CAGTRTGSQAFF	TGTGCCGGAACAAGGACAGGGTCTCAAGCTTTCTTT
TRBV7-2	.	.	TRBJ2-3	CASSQNTDTQYF	TGTGCCAGCAGCCAGAACACAGATACGCAGTATTTT
TRBV18	.	TRBD1	TRBJ2-4	CASSPRQGVNIQYF	TGTGCCAGCTCACCACGACAGGGCGTGAACATTCAGTACTTC
TRBV29-1	.	.	TRBJ2-7	CSVVDSHTYEQYF	TGCAGCGTTGTTGACAGCCATACCTACGAGCAGTACTTC
TRBV4-3	once	TRBD2	TRBJ2-1	CASSQELAGVYGEQFF	TGCGCCAGCAGCCAAGAACTAGCGGGAGTCTATGGTGAGCAGTTCTTC
TRBV4-1	few	TRBD1	TRBJ2-1	CASSLEDRVAIF	TGCGCCAGCAGCTTGGAGGACAGGGTTGCGATCTTC
TRBV25-1	.	TRBD2	TRBJ2-1	CASSDRVAGGDYNEQFF	TGTGCCAGCAGTGATCGGGTAGCGGGAGGTGATTACAATGAGCAGTTCTTC
TRBV15	.	.	TRBJ1-1	CATSSTRNTEAFF	TGTGCCACCAGCAGCACGAGGAACACTGAAGCTTTCTTT
TRBV21-1	.	.	TRBJ1-2	CASSKAIYGTAYGYTF	TGTGCCAGCAGCAAAGCTATTTATGGGACAGCCTATGGCTACACCTTC
TRBV7-6	.	TRBD1	TRBJ1-4	CASSPGTGRNEKLFF	TGTGCCAGCAGCCCGGGGACAGGACGGAATGAAAAACTGTTTTTT
TRBV30	.	.	TRBJ1-3	CAWNILAGGSSGNTIYF	TGTGCCTGGAATATTCTGGCCGGAGGGAGCTCTGGAAACACCATATATTTT
TRBV7-3	.	.	TRBJ2-1	CASSSEGYNEQFF	TGTGCCAGCAGCTCGGAGGGCTACAATGAGCAGTTCTTC
TRBV10-3	.	.	TRBJ1-5	CAISEFGGARSNQPQHF	TGTGCCATCAGTGAGTTTGGAGGGGCGAGGAGTAATCAGCCCCAGCATTTT
TRBV9	.	TRBD2	TRBJ2-2	CASCPGELAGTGELFF	TGTGCCAGCTGCCCGGGGGAACTAGCGGGAACCGGGGAGCTGTTTTTT
TRBV15	.	TRBD2	TRBJ2-5	CATSRGLAGGETQYF	TGTGCCACCAGCAGAGGGCTAGCGGGAGGAGAGACCCAGTACTTC
TRBV21-1	.	.	TRBJ2-1	CASSKGSGRCLLYNEQFF	TGTGCCAGCAGCAAAGGGAGCGGTCGGTGCCTCCTTTACAATGAGCAGTTCTTC
TRBV9	.	.	TRBJ2-3	CASRREGTDTQYF	TGTGCCAGCAGACGAGAGGGCACAGATACGCAGTATTTT
TRBV7-9	.	.	TRBJ1-2	CASSLGFEGTNYGYTF	TGTGCCAGCAGCTTAGGTTTCGAGGGAACAAATTATGGCTACACCTTC
TRBV7-8	.	.	TRBJ1-3	CASSLLAGNTIYF	TGTGCCAGCAGCTTATTAGCCGGAAACACCATATATTTT
TRBV27	.	TRBD1	TRBJ2-2	CASSLYTGGTGELFF	TGTGCCAGCAGTTTATATACAGGGGGAACCGGGGAGCTGTTTTTT
TRBV28	.	TRBD2	TRBJ2-5	CASSFGPPGLAGGPPPETQYF	TGTGCCAGCAGTTTCGGACCTCCGGGACTAGCGGGAGGGCCTCCCCCGGAGACCCAGTACTTC
TRBV7-6	.	.	TRBJ2-3	CASSFPLQGSEGDTQYF	TGTGCCAGCAGCTTCCCCCTACAGGGAAGTGAAGGAGATACGCAGTATTTT
TRBV5-1	.	TRBD2	TRBJ2-1	CASSSGLAGVTEQFF	TGCGCCAGCAGCTCCGGACTAGCGGGAGTAACGGAGCAGTTCTTC
TRBV28	.	.	TRBJ2-1	CASSLSRDEQFF	TGTGCCAGCAGTTTGAGTCGGGATGAGCAGTTCTTC
TRBV5-8	.	.	TRBJ2-3	CASNAGTLNTDTQYF	TGTGCCAGCAACGCCGGGACTCTAAACACAGATACGCAGTATTTT
TRBV7-9	.	TRBD2	TRBJ2-1	CASSFGTKYNEQFF	TGTGCCAGCAGCTTCGGGACTAAGTACAATGAGCAGTTCTTC